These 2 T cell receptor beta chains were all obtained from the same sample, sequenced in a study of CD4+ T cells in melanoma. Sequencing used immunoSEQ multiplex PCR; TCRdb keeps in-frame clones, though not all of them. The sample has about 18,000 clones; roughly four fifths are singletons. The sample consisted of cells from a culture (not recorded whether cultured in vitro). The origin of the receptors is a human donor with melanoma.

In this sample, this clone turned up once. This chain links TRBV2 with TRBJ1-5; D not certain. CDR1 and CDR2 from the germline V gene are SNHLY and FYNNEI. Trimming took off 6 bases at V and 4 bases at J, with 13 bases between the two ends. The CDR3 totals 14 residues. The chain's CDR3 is CASRDGLSNQPQHF. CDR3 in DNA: TGTGCCAGCAGGGACGGCCTCTCTAATCAGCCCCAGCATTTT.

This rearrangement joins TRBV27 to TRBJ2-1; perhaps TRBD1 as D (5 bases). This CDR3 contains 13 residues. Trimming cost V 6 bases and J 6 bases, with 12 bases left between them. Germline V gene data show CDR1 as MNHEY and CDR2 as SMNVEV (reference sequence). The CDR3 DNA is TGTGCCAGCAGCCGACGACAGTTCAATGAGCAGTTCTTC. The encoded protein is CASSRRQFNEQFF.